This T cell receptor beta chain came from a study of graft-versus-host responses after intestinal transplantation listed by TCRdb under 2021. With respect to the entire study: The transplants that recipients got were multivisceral, liver-intestinal, or isolated intestinal. Of the approximately 24 intestinal transplant recipients enrolled in the cohort, one of whom was a retransplant, a few patients without pretransplant specimens were excluded. A peak of at least 4% donor T cells among recipient peripheral blood mononuclear cells was the definition used for donor T cell macrochimerism. Every recipient was given anti-thymocyte globulin induction, followed by roughly 3 years of maintenance tacrolimus and steroids. To identify alloreactive clones, pre-transplant mixed lymphocyte reaction products were sequenced and then compared with unstimulated pre-transplant donor and recipient T cells. Rather than going through the commercial service, samples from three later patients were sequenced in-house on an Illumina MiSeq and processed with MiXCR. Graft-versus-host and host-versus-graft alloreactive T cell clones were tracked in the graft, circulation and bone marrow after intestinal transplantation using bulk TCR-beta CDR3 sequencing.

Inclusive of the bounding cysteine and phenylalanine, the CDR3 is 13 residues long. CDR3 DNA is the only sequence kept; it has 39 bases, read in frame from the first base. The germline V gene provides CDR1 SQVTM and CDR2 ANQGSEA. The V and J ends are trimmed by 4 bases and 0 bases, leaving 7 bases between them. Broader findings and caveats from the paper: In patients with donor T cell macrochimerism, the allografts had high GvH to HvG T cell clonal ratios. Early after transplant, peak levels of circulating GvH clones were found to be associated with declines in HvG clones. The conclusions were limited by the relatively low number and heterogeneity of the intestinal transplant patients. GvH clones were detected in recipient bone marrow, and some appeared earlier in ileal mucosa or blood, consistent with an intestinal mucosal origin.

Reading the label with the study, this specimen's time point is: cells obtained before transplantation from donor or recipient. CD3+CD4+ and CD3+CD8+ populations were FACS-sorted from unstimulated pre-transplant donor and recipient cells taken from spleen or lymph nodes. Receptor libraries were prepared by the immunoSEQ multiplex PCR assay. For most patients, genomic DNA was isolated with the Qiagen DNeasy Blood and Tissue Kit and sent frozen to Adaptive Biotechnologies for TCR sequencing. For most patients, high-throughput TCR-beta CDR3 sequencing of genomic DNA was performed by Adaptive Biotechnologies. As for how the authors treated the data: TCR sequencing data were retrieved from Adaptive's ImmunoSEQ software for some 19 patients, whereas three other patients were processed with MiXCR and VDJtools. CD4 versus CD8 sorting errors were corrected by removing sequences found in both subsets at a frequency ratio below 5:1. CDR3 nucleotide sequences shared by donor and recipient were removed because the origin of these sequences could not be assigned. To be classed as alloreactive, a clone needed at least 2-fold expansion over unstimulated cells and a minimum CFSE-low frequency of 0.002% (template counts) or 0.001% (read counts). Mappable clones were those detected in sequenced pre-transplant spleen, lymph node, or MLR CFSE-low populations of the donor or recipient. Cumulative frequency of alloreactive clones was calculated as a percentage of all sequences weighted by copy number. Held by TCRdb, this immuneACCESS table contains in-frame sequences only and omits some clones. Under half of the omission traces to an unresolved V gene where checked; the cause of the rest is unknown. V and J calls and clone size are copied from that table; D and trimming were computed from the DNA. For this sample the table gives about 96,000 clones, of which 92% were detected only once. The ten top clones hold roughly 0.31% of the sample.

A remark on this clone: Its binding antigen is unknown. No qualities accompany the bases; no much larger clone lies one base away.

Sequenced here: unstimulated CD4+ T cells sorted from spleen or lymph node cells, sampled before intestinal transplant. Rearrangement joined TRBV29-1 to TRBJ2-4; no D gene is confidently identified. The clonotype was recovered from a human donor who received an intestinal transplant. CDR3 sequence: CSVADLAKNIQYF. The sequence in DNA is TGCAGCGTTGCGGACCTAGCCAAAAACATTCAGTACTTC.